The 28 T cell receptor beta chains below come from one sample, sequenced in a study of cytomegalovirus exposure and HLA in healthy donors. The PCR contained 60 Vbeta and 13 Jbeta primers. This table comes from immunoSEQ multiplex PCR, and its TCRdb copy is limited to in-frame clones, with some not included. There are about 110,000 clones in the sample; around two thirds occur only once, and about 7.8% lies in the top ten. Input material: PBMCs. The receptors come from a woman aged 40 to 55 in good health and CMV-seropositive.

This clone was seen a single time. V and J are TRBV13 and TRBJ2-5; TRBD2 matches at 7 bases. The germline gives CDR1 PRHDT, CDR2 FYEKMQ (reference sequence). This CDR3 has 14 residues. V shed 5 bases and J 5 bases; nucleotides not matched to a gene: 8. The CDR3 region has the DNA TGTGCCAGCAGCACCCGGGACGGGGGGGAGACCCAGTACTTC. This encodes CASSTRDGGETQYF.

The chain joins TRBV11-1 to TRBJ1-6; 8 bases line up with TRBD1. CDR3 length: 14 residues. Germline values: CDR1 SGHAT, CDR2 FQDESV (reference sequence). Trimming at V came to 4 bases and at J to 9 bases, leaving 5 bases not matched to a gene. The CDR3 here is CASSWTGFGSPLHF. The CDR3 coding sequence is TGTGCCAGCAGCTGGACAGGGTTTGGTTCACCCCTCCACTTT. Filled out from reference TRBV11-1 and TRBJ1-6, the complete variable domain reads EAEVAQSPRYKITEKSQAVAFWCDPISGHATLYWYRQILGQGPELLVQFQDESVVDDSQLPKDRFSAERLKGVDSTLKIQPAELGDSAMYLCASSWTGFGSPLHFGNGTRLTVT.

With regard to this clone: Within the sample, other DNA sequences also encode this same CDR3. This rearrangement joins TRBV2 to TRBJ2-5, with 12 bases that match TRBD2. Looked up from germline, CDR1 is SNHLY and CDR2 is FYNNEI. Unmatched junction bases numbered 4, after V lost 6 bases and J lost 2 bases. The CDR3 sequence is 15 residues long. CDR3 DNA: TGTGCCAGCAGAGGACTAGCGGGGTCTCAAGAGACCCAGTACTTC. Protein sequence: CASRGLAGSQETQYF.

Remarks on this clone: The identical CDR3 is also encoded by other nucleotide sequences in the sample. The chain recombines TRBV5-1 with TRBJ2-5, with 13 bases matching TRBD2. The V segment lost 0 bases and the J segment 4 bases; nucleotides outside the gene matches: 0. The CDR3 extends over 15 amino acids. Germline loops: CDR1 SGHRS, CDR2 YFSETQ. The CDR3 loop reads CASSLGTSGGETQYF. CDR3 coding DNA: TGCGCCAGCAGCTTGGGGACTAGCGGGGGAGAGACCCAGTACTTC.

The sample holds a few counts of this clone. This chain links TRBV7-6 with TRBJ1-5; 11 positions match TRBD1. The V segment lost 5 bases and the J segment 2 bases; nucleotides outside the gene matches: 2. Germline loops: CDR1 SGHVS, CDR2 FNYEAQ. This CDR3 has 15 amino acids. This CDR3 is CASSRTGGGNQPQHF. For the CDR3, the DNA is TGTGCCAGCAGCCGGACAGGGGGCGGCAATCAGCCCCAGCATTTT.

V and J are TRBV6-5 and TRBJ1-1; D may be TRBD1 (6 bases). Germline V CDR1 and CDR2: MNHEY, SVGAGI. The CDR3 covers 13 residues. Trimming shortened V by 5 bases and J by 7 bases, and 14 bases separated the two germline ends. The CDR3 protein is CASSNRQADEAFF. The CDR3 nucleotides are TGTGCCAGCAGTAACCGACAGGCGGATGAAGCTTTCTTT.

This chain joins TRBV5-4 and TRBJ2-7, with 7 nucleotides matching TRBD1. Trimming at V came to 4 bases and at J to 6 bases, leaving 7 bases not matched to a gene. The CDR3 contains 13 residues. CDR1 is SGHNT and CDR2 is YYREEE in the germline V gene (reference sequence). CDR3 DNA: TGTGCCAGCAGCCGCGCAGGGGGTATCGAGCAGTACTTC. This sequence encodes CASSRAGGIEQYF.

The table lists this clone with a few counts. The chain recombines TRBV25-1 with TRBJ1-1, with D possibly TRBD1 on 5 matching bases. This CDR3 is built from 14 residues. Trimming stripped 5 bases from V and 4 bases from J, with 14 bases between. The germline V gene has CDR1 MGHDK and CDR2 SYGVNS. The CDR3 DNA reads as TGTGCCAGCAGTCAGACAGAGACGATCACTGAAGCTTTCTTT. Translating gives CASSQTETITEAFF.

The chain combines TRBV7-9 with TRBJ1-1; D ambiguous. V gave up 3 bases and J gave up 3 bases, with 8 bases separating them. This CDR3 has 13 residues. CDR1 is SEHNR, CDR2 FQNEAQ, per germline (reference sequence). CDR3 in DNA: TGTGCCAGCAGCTTTGGCGGGGACACTGAAGCTTTCTTT. Translated: CASSFGGDTEAFF.

CDR3 sequence reads: CASSHQTTREQYF. The CDR3 DNA reads as TGTGCCAGCAGCCACCAGACGACGAGGGAGCAGTACTTC. The genes are TRBV14 and TRBJ2-7, with unresolved D. This CDR3 has 13 amino acids. Looked up from germline, CDR1 is SGHDN and CDR2 is FVKESK. The V and J ends lost 3 bases and 7 bases respectively, with 13 bases between them.

The chain joins TRBV7-2 to TRBJ1-3, with a possible D match to TRBD1 (5 bases). Trimming left V 9 bases short and J 0 bases short, with 15 bases between. This CDR3 comprises 15 residues. Germline V gene sequence: CDR1 SGHTA, CDR2 FQGNSA. The CDR3 is CASQDTSSSGNTIYF. DNA for the CDR3: TGTGCCAGTCAGGACACCAGCTCCTCTGGAAACACCATATATTTT.

The chain carries TRBV7-9 and TRBJ2-5; D might be TRBD2 (5 bases). This CDR3 has 14 residues. Germline V gene data show CDR1 as SEHNR and CDR2 as FQNEAQ (reference sequence). Deletions cut 1 base from V and 3 bases from J, with 9 bases between. This CDR3 reads CASSLGSVEETQYF. Here the CDR3 DNA reads TGTGCCAGCAGCTTAGGTAGCGTCGAAGAGACCCAGTACTTC. The whole variable domain, filled in from reference TRBV7-9 and TRBJ2-5, reads DTGVSQNPRHKITKRGQNVTFRCDPISEHNRLYWYRQTLGQGPEFLTYFQNEAQLEKSRLLSDRFSAERPKGSFSTLEIQRTEQGDSAMYLCASSLGSVEETQYFGPGTRLLVL.

This chain connects TRBV25-1 to TRBJ2-1; TRBD2 matches at 9 bases. The CDR3 sequence is 18 residues long. Germline values: CDR1 MGHDK, CDR2 SYGVNS. V gave up 5 bases and J gave up 4 bases; unmatched junction bases: 15. CDR3 in amino acids: CASSSTVGTSLLYNEQFF. CDR3 in DNA: TGTGCCAGCAGTAGTACAGTAGGGACTAGCTTACTATACAATGAGCAGTTCTTC.

The chain combines TRBV2 with TRBJ1-4; the match to TRBD1 covers 8 bases. V shed 6 bases and J 8 bases; nucleotides not matched to a gene: 14. The CDR3 totals 16 residues. From germline, CDR1 is SNHLY and CDR2 FYNNEI. CDR3 sequence reads: CASSRNTQGAGEKLFF. In DNA form, the CDR3 reads TGTGCCAGCAGCCGAAATACCCAGGGGGCCGGGGAAAAACTGTTTTTT.

This clone was detected a few times. In nucleotides, the CDR3 is TGTGCCAGCAGCTTAGACGTTTCGGGTCTTGCTCGATATTTT. Encoded protein: CASSLDVSGLARYF. This chain links TRBV11-2 with TRBJ1-3; D ambiguous. V lost 0 bases, J lost 15 bases, and 18 bases lay in between. CDR1 is SGHAT and CDR2 is FQNNGV in the germline V gene. This CDR3 has 14 amino acids. Drawing the rest from reference TRBV11-2 and TRBJ1-3, the complete variable domain is EAGVAQSPRYKIIEKRQSVAFWCNPISGHATLYWYQQILGQGPKLLIQFQNNGVVDDSQLPKDRFSAERLKGVDSTLKIQPAKLEDSAVYLCASSLDVSGLARYFGEGSWLTVV.

This clone was detected only once. The V call is TRBV15, the J call TRBJ2-3; 10 nucleotides agree with TRBD2. There are 20 residues in the CDR3. Trimming removed 4 bases from V and 1 base from J; junction bases left unmatched: 17. Looked up from germline, CDR1 is LNHNV and CDR2 is YYDKDF (reference sequence). The CDR3 region has the DNA TGTGCCACCAGCAAAGGAGTCCTAGCGGGGGTCAGTTTTGGCACAGATACGCAGTATTTT. Its translation: CATSKGVLAGVSFGTDTQYF.

The J gene is TRBJ1-1, the V gene TRBV18; no clear D gene. The CDR3 runs 13 residues. The V gene lost 1 base and the J gene lost 3 bases, with 6 bases spanning the gap. The germline V gene has CDR1 KGHSH and CDR2 LQKENI. CDR3 loop: CASSPQGDTEAFF. CDR3 DNA sequence: TGTGCCAGCTCACCACAGGGAGACACTGAAGCTTTCTTT.

This rearrangement joins TRBV7-2 to TRBJ1-1; possible D gene TRBD1, 6 bases. V was cut by 8 bases and J by 1 base, with 11 bases left in between. CDR1 SGHTA and CDR2 FQGNSA come from the germline V gene. The CDR3 contains 13 residues. For the CDR3, the DNA is TGTGCCAGCGGCCAGGGGCGGAACACTGAAGCTTTCTTT. It yields the protein CASGQGRNTEAFF.

The J gene is TRBJ2-3, the V gene TRBV5-1, with D unresolved. This CDR3 has 14 amino acids. CDR1 is SGHRS and CDR2 is YFSETQ in the germline V gene. V dropped 1 base and J dropped 2 bases, with 8 bases sitting between them. CDR3 in amino acids: CASSLSLYTDTQYF. The CDR3 bases are TGCGCCAGCAGCTTGTCGTTGTACACAGATACGCAGTATTTT.

The chain is built from TRBV4-3 and TRBJ2-7; D unresolved. The CDR3 is 15 residues long. V was clipped by 0 bases and J by 5 bases, with 14 bases between them. Per the germline V gene, CDR1 is LGHNA and CDR2 is YSLEER. CDR3: CASSQDGLVSDEQYF. CDR3 in DNA: TGCGCCAGCAGCCAAGACGGTCTAGTCAGCGACGAGCAGTACTTC.

This chain connects TRBV18 to TRBJ2-4; the D gene is possibly TRBD2 (5 bases). The CDR3 spans 13 residues. V was shortened by 8 bases and J by 5 bases, with 13 bases between the two germline ends. Germline CDR1 and CDR2: KGHSH and LQKENI. The CDR3 DNA follows: TGTGCCAGCACAAGTGGGGAGCAAAACATTCAGTACTTC. Its protein is CASTSGEQNIQYF.

This clone was seen a few times. The rearrangement joins TRBV15 to TRBJ1-2; D unresolved. The CDR3 contains 12 residues. Trimming took off 0 bases at V and 7 bases at J, with 6 bases between the two ends. CDR1 and CDR2 from the germline V gene are LNHNV and YYDKDF (reference sequence). The CDR3 loop is CATSRDGSGYTF. The CDR3 nucleotides are TGTGCCACCAGCAGAGATGGCTCTGGCTACACCTTC.

The table lists this clone with a few counts. The chain combines TRBV5-1 with TRBJ2-7; D is possibly TRBD2 (5 bases). V was clipped by 0 bases and J by 2 bases, with 18 bases between them. Germline V lookup: CDR1 SGHRS, CDR2 YFSETQ. The CDR3 has 17 amino acids. CDR3 in amino acids: CASSLGPLRDTAYEQYF. DNA of the CDR3: TGCGCCAGCAGCTTGGGCCCCCTCCGGGATACCGCCTACGAGCAGTACTTC.

V usage is TRBV6-1 and J usage is TRBJ2-5, with D possibly TRBD2 on 7 matching bases. Per the germline V gene, CDR1 is MNHNS and CDR2 is SASEGT. The CDR3 has 14 amino acids. V shed 4 bases and J shed 4 bases, with 13 bases lying between them. In DNA, the CDR3 is TGTGCCAGCAGTGTGGGGGGGCAGGGAGAGACCCAGTACTTC. Translated, it gives CASSVGGQGETQYF.

Written as DNA, the CDR3 is TGTGCCAGCAGCGTAGAGTTTAGCGGGGGGGCCCACGAGCAGTACTTC. It encodes CASSVEFSGGAHEQYF. The J gene is TRBJ2-7, the V gene TRBV9; 11 nucleotides align to TRBD2. V was pared by 0 bases and J by 5 bases, with 7 bases of the junction left unmatched. This CDR3 comprises 16 residues. Germline CDR1 and CDR2: SGDLS and YYNGEE.

The chain recombines TRBV7-9 with TRBJ2-5; D might be TRBD2 (7 bases). The CDR3 has 15 residues. Germline V lookup: CDR1 SEHNR, CDR2 FQNEAQ (reference sequence). V lost 3 bases and J 3 bases, leaving 14 bases between the germline ends. The CDR3 reads CASSLRGGIEETQYF. The CDR3, as DNA: TGTGCCAGCAGCTTGCGCGGGGGCATAGAAGAGACCCAGTACTTC.

The chain uses TRBV18 and TRBJ1-6, with 7 bases matching TRBD1. With V trimmed by 2 bases and J by 7 bases, 5 bases remained unmatched. From germline, CDR1 is KGHSH and CDR2 LQKENI. This CDR3 spans 15 amino acids. CDR3 bases: TGTGCCAGCTCACCAGGGCAGGGGGAGAATTCACCCCTCCACTTT. As protein: CASSPGQGENSPLHF.

The chain couples TRBV7-9 to TRBJ1-6; 9 nucleotides align to TRBD1. The CDR3 has 16 amino acids. The V segment lost 2 bases and the J segment 9 bases; nucleotides outside the gene matches: 8. Germline CDR1 and CDR2: SEHNR and FQNEAQ (reference sequence). CDR3 region: CASSLRNRGQGSPLHF. The DNA of the CDR3 is TGTGCCAGCAGCTTACGCAACAGGGGGCAGGGTTCACCCCTCCACTTT.